The 28 T cell receptor beta chains below all came from one sample that was sequenced in a study of shared clonotypes between healthy human individuals (dated by TCRdb to 2020 to 2022). Libraries were made using the immunoSEQ multiplex PCR assay. In its TCRdb copy, this immuneACCESS table keeps in-frame sequences only and misses some clones. Where compared with another copy, unresolved V genes explain less than half of these, and the others have no known cause. The sample contains over 400,000 clones, about 84% of them found a single time. 10% to 15% of the sample comes from the top ten. Material: PBMCs. These receptors all stem from a middle-aged woman in good health. Some clones in this sample may be carry-over from other donors' samples.

V and J are TRBV6-5 and TRBJ1-2; TRBD1 might be the D (5 bases). This CDR3 has 13 residues. Germline V CDR1 and CDR2: MNHEY, SVGAGI. V gave up 0 bases and J gave up 4 bases, with 6 bases separating them. Here the CDR3 DNA reads TGTGCCAGCAGTTACTCGAGGGGCTATGGCTACACCTTC. It encodes CASSYSRGYGYTF.

V is TRBV7-2 and J is TRBJ2-3; TRBD2 agrees at 12 bases. The CDR3 sequence is 15 residues long. The V gene end was trimmed by 6 bases and the J gene end by 6 bases; junction bases not matched to a gene: 7. CDR1 SGHTA and CDR2 FQGNSA come from the germline V gene. The CDR3: CASRRLAGDLDTQYF. DNA of the CDR3: TGTGCCAGCAGGCGACTAGCGGGAGATTTGGATACGCAGTATTTT.

On this clone: With only one base between it and a far larger clone, this is likely a read error. Different DNA sequences within this sample yield the same CDR3. The V gene is TRBV5-1, the J gene TRBJ2-7; possible D gene TRBD2, 5 bases. This CDR3 contains 13 residues. Germline V gene lookup returns CDR1 SGHRS and CDR2 YFSETQ. The CDR3 region is CASSRRDYYEQYF. The CDR3 DNA reads as TGCGCTAGCAGCCGCCGTGACTATTACGAGCAGTACTTC.

The chain uses TRBV11-2 and TRBJ2-5; D ambiguous. CDR1 is SGHAT and CDR2 is FQNNGV in the germline V gene. This CDR3 is built from 15 residues. The V end was cut by 0 bases, the J end by 0 bases, with 8 bases between. The CDR3: CASSLDWSYQETQYF. CDR3 sequence (DNA): TGTGCCAGCAGCTTAGATTGGAGCTACCAAGAGACCCAGTACTTC.

The V and J genes are TRBV2 and TRBJ2-3; a weak D match, TRBD2 (6 bases). The CDR3 has 14 amino acids. CDR1 SNHLY and CDR2 FYNNEI come from the germline V gene. Trimming cost V 8 bases and J 1 base, with 13 bases left between them. The CDR3 coding sequence is TGTGCCAGCCCGACTAGTGTGGGCACAGATACGCAGTATTTT. It codes for CASPTSVGTDTQYF.

The chain combines TRBV30 with TRBJ1-2; 10 positions match TRBD1. This CDR3 region has 14 residues. V dropped 2 bases and J dropped 5; count of bases not matched to a gene: 5. CDR1 GTSNPN and CDR2 SVGIG come from the germline V gene (reference sequence). The CDR3 DNA sequence: TGTGCCTGGAGTAGGGGACAGGGGATTTATGGCTACACCTTC. Translated: CAWSRGQGIYGYTF. Looking up the rest from reference TRBV30 and TRBJ1-2 gives the full variable domain: SQTIHQWPATLVQPVGSPLSLECTVEGTSNPNLYWYRQAAGRGLQLLFYSVGIGQISSEVPQNLSASRPQDRQFILSSKKLLLSDSGFYLCAWSRGQGIYGYTFGSGTRLTVV.

The chain couples TRBV19 to TRBJ1-2, with D possibly matching TRBD1 (6 bases). From germline, CDR1 is LNHDA and CDR2 SQIVND (reference sequence). V lost 5 bases to trimming and J lost 6 bases, with 16 bases between them. This CDR3 comprises 14 residues. The CDR3 is CASSAHPRTDGYTF. The CDR3 bases are TGTGCCAGTAGTGCTCATCCACGGACAGATGGCTACACCTTC.

V and J are TRBV7-9 and TRBJ2-7; no reliable D call. V lost 4 bases and J 6 bases, leaving 7 bases between the germline ends. Per germline, CDR1 SEHNR and CDR2 FQNEAQ (reference sequence). The CDR3 runs to 11 residues. The CDR3 DNA sequence: TGTGCCAGCAGCTCAGGCTCCGAGCAGTACTTC. This translates into CASSSGSEQYF.

This clone was detected ten times or more. The chain links TRBV19 to TRBJ2-3, with TRBD1 as a possible D gene (5 bases). The germline CDR1 and CDR2 sequences are LNHDA and SQIVND (reference sequence). V dropped 9 bases and J dropped 10 bases, with 8 bases sitting between them. The CDR3 loop spans 9 amino acids. CDR3 DNA: TGTGCCAGCGGACATCCGCAGTATTTT. It codes for CASGHPQYF.

A note on this clone: This likely traces to a read error, being one base from a far larger clone. The chain carries TRBV1 and TRBJ1-1; the table's D call, TRBD1, has no DNA check behind it. TRBV1 is marked as a pseudogene. The CDR3 extends over 14 amino acids. The CDR3 DNA follows: TGCACCAGCAGCCAAGATACAGGGGGCACTGAAGCTTCCTTT. This encodes CTSSQDTGGTEASF.

This rearrangement joins TRBV7-2 to TRBJ1-5; the match to TRBD1 covers 7 bases. Trimming cost V 1 base and J 4 bases; bases outside gene matches: 4. CDR3 length: 15 amino acids. The germline V gene has CDR1 SGHTA and CDR2 FQGNSA. CDR3 residues: CASSLVGQVNQPQHF. In DNA, the CDR3 is TGTGCCAGCAGCTTAGTCGGACAGGTAAATCAGCCCCAGCATTTT.

The chain links TRBV7-9 to TRBJ2-7; 7 nucleotides line up with TRBD1. Germline V lookup: CDR1 SEHNR, CDR2 FQNEAQ (reference sequence). V lost 3 bases, J lost 5 bases, and 7 bases stayed unmatched. The CDR3 contains 14 residues. The CDR3 DNA follows: TGTGCCAGCAGCTTGGGGGACAGTCGGAACGAGCAGTACTTC. Protein: CASSLGDSRNEQYF.

Concerning this clone: This clone may be a read error of a much larger clone one base away. The CDR3 DNA reads TGTGCCAGCAGCCCCCGGACTAGCGGGATCTACGAGCAGTACTTC. Translation: CASSPRTSGIYEQYF. V gene TRBV7-3 combines with J gene TRBJ2-7; the match to TRBD2 covers 12 bases. Germline-derived CDR1 and CDR2 are SGHTA and FQGTGA. The junction had 5 bases not matched to a gene; V was cut back by 5 bases and J by 3 bases. This CDR3 region has 15 residues.

This chain uses TRBV6-1 with TRBJ1-2; possibly TRBD1 for D (6 bases). Trimming pared 3 bases from V and 2 bases from J, leaving 16 bases between. This CDR3 region has 16 residues. Germline CDR1 is MNHNS and CDR2 is SASEGT. The CDR3, as DNA: TGTGCCAGCAGTGAGGACAGCACTAGGGTCAACTATGGCTACACCTTC. This codes for CASSEDSTRVNYGYTF.

The V call is TRBV29-1, the J call TRBJ2-1, with 7 bases identical to TRBD1. The V gene end was trimmed by 0 bases and the J gene end by 5 bases; junction bases not matched to a gene: 7. CDR3 length equals 15 residues. Germline V gene sequence: CDR1 SQVTM, CDR2 ANQGSEA. The CDR3 reads CSVEETTGPDNEQFF. CDR3 in DNA: TGCAGCGTTGAAGAGACGACAGGGCCCGACAATGAGCAGTTCTTC.

This sequence joins TRBV21-1 and TRBJ2-7; TRBD2, the D gene given by the table, was not confirmed from the DNA. TRBV21-1 is labeled a pseudogene. This CDR3 comprises 16 residues. Here the CDR3 reads CASRKGATSGSYEQYF. For the CDR3, the DNA is TGTGCCAGCAGAAAAGGGGCCACTAGCGGCTCCTACGAGCAGTACTTC.

This chain connects TRBV7-3 to TRBJ2-1, with TRBD2 matching 8 bases. The ends lost 5 bases at V and 7 bases at J; junction bases unmatched: 7. CDR1 and CDR2 from the germline V gene are SGHTA and FQGTGA. The CDR3 length is 14 residues. The CDR3 region is CASSGYGRGNEQFF. The DNA for the CDR3 is TGTGCCAGCAGCGGGTACGGGAGGGGGAATGAGCAGTTCTTC.

The chain has TRBV6-5 and TRBJ1-2, with a weak D call TRBD1 (5 bases). The CDR3 contains 15 residues. Looked up from germline, CDR1 is MNHEY and CDR2 is SVGAGI. The V end was cut by 5 bases, the J end by 0 bases, with 13 bases between. Written as DNA, the CDR3 is TGTGCCAGCAGTCCCCCAGGGACCCCTAACTATGGCTACACCTTC. Translating gives CASSPPGTPNYGYTF.

The chain couples TRBV6-1 to TRBJ2-7, with D perhaps TRBD1 (6 bases). Germline V gene sequence: CDR1 MNHNS, CDR2 SASEGT. Trimming stripped 6 bases from V and 5 bases from J, with 14 bases between. The CDR3 loop spans 13 amino acids. The CDR3 nucleotides are TGTGCCAGCAGCTGGGCAGGGGTTAACGAGCAGTACTTC. Amino acid sequence: CASSWAGVNEQYF.

As to this clone: Given a far larger clone just one base away, this is likely a sequencing read error. The gene calls are TRBV5-4 and TRBJ1-4, with D tentatively TRBD1 (6 bases). The CDR3 consists of 13 residues. Germline assignment: CDR1 SGHNT and CDR2 YYREEE (reference sequence). The CDR3: CASSWDTNEELFF. The CDR3 region has the DNA TGTGCCAGCAGCTGGGACACTAATGAAGAACTGTTTTTT.

The chain carries TRBV30 and TRBJ1-2, with D possibly being TRBD1 (6 bases). CDR1 is GTSNPN, CDR2 SVGIG, per germline (reference sequence). The CDR3 sequence is 13 residues long. Trimming shortened V by 0 bases and J by 6 bases, and 11 bases separated the two germline ends. The CDR3 nucleotides are TGTGCCTGGAGTGTACAGGGTTTTAATGGCTACACCTTC. Translating it yields CAWSVQGFNGYTF.

As to this clone: It differs at one base from a far larger clone, so likely a read error. The CDR3 end shows no conserved phenylalanine or tryptophan, and so a read error is likely. This chain uses TRBV30 with TRBJ1-1, with D perhaps matching TRBD1 (6 bases). The CDR3 consists of 14 residues. CDR1 is GTSNPN and CDR2 is SVGIG in the germline V gene (reference sequence). Trimming pared 3 bases from V and 0 bases from J, leaving 11 bases between. The CDR3 DNA follows: TGTGCCTGGAGCGGACAGACGATGAACACTGAAGCTTTCATT. Translation gives CAWSGQTMNTEAFI.

This rearrangement joins TRBV7-3 to TRBJ2-7; TRBD2 matches 12 bases. The CDR3 covers 15 residues. After removal of 0 bases from V and 5 bases from J, the junction contained 2 bases not matched to a gene. CDR1 is SGHTA and CDR2 is FQGTGA in the germline V gene. The CDR3 loop reads CASSLTTSGSHEQYF. The CDR3 bases are TGTGCCAGCAGCTTAACGACTAGCGGGAGCCACGAGCAGTACTTC.

The chain uses TRBV28 and TRBJ2-7, with D perhaps being TRBD1 or TRBD2 (6 bases each). Germline V gene data show CDR1 as MDHEN and CDR2 as SYDVKM. The CDR3 is 12 amino acids. V was shortened by 10 bases and J by 0 bases, with 10 bases between the two germline ends. The CDR3 loop is CATRGDSYEQYF. In DNA, the CDR3 is TGTGCCACAAGGGGGGACTCCTACGAGCAGTACTTC.

This chain's CDR3 is CASSSENRGNNEQFF. Written as DNA, the CDR3 is TGTGCCAGCAGCTCGGAGAACAGGGGTAACAATGAGCAGTTCTTC. The rearrangement joins TRBV5-6 to TRBJ2-1; 7 positions match TRBD1. V lost 3 bases and J lost 5; bases outside the gene matches: 8. Germline V gene sequence: CDR1 SGHDT, CDR2 YYEEEE. The CDR3 spans 15 residues.

The genes are TRBV4-1 and TRBJ1-3, with 7 nucleotides matching TRBD1. This CDR3 region has 16 residues. From germline, CDR1 is MGHRA and CDR2 YSYEKL. J gave up 5 bases and V 1 base, and 8 bases lay outside the gene matches. The CDR3: CASSQVGQAVRNTIYF. The DNA for the CDR3 is TGCGCCAGCAGCCAAGTAGGACAGGCCGTTCGAAACACCATATATTTT.

The V gene is TRBV27, the J gene TRBJ2-6; 12 bases agree with TRBD1. This CDR3 spans 18 amino acids. Germline V lookup: CDR1 MNHEY, CDR2 SMNVEV (reference sequence). The V gene end was trimmed by 6 bases and the J gene end by 2 bases; junction bases not matched to a gene: 8. DNA for the CDR3: TGTGCCAGCAGCCTAACGGGACAGGGGGCGGCTGGGGCCAACGTCCTGACTTTC. It yields the protein CASSLTGQGAAGANVLTF.

The rearrangement joins TRBV28 to TRBJ2-7; D remains unclear. Trimming took 2 bases from V and 0 from J, leaving 8 bases between them. Per germline, CDR1 MDHEN and CDR2 SYDVKM. The CDR3 spans 14 residues. The CDR3: CASSLKPSSYEQYF. The CDR3 nucleotides read TGTGCCAGCAGTTTAAAGCCTAGCTCCTACGAGCAGTACTTC.